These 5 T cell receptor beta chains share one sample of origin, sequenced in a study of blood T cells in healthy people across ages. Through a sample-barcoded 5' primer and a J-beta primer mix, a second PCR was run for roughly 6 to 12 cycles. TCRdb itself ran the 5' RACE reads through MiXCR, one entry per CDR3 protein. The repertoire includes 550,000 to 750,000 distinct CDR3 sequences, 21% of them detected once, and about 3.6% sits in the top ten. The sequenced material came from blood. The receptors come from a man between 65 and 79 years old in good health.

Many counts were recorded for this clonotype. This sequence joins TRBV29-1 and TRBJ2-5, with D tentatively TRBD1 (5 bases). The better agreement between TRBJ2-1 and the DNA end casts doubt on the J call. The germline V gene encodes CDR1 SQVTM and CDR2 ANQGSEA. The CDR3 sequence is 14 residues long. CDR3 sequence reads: CSGDVGAQYNEQFF. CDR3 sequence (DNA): TGCAGCGGAGACGTTGGGGCCCAATACAATGAGCAGTTCTTC.

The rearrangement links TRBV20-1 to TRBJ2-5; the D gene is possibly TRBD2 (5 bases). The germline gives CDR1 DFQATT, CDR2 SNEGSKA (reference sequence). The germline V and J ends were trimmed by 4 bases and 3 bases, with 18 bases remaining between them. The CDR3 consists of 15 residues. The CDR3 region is CSATGSSREKETQYF. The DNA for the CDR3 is TGCAGTGCTACGGGATCCAGCCGCGAAAAAGAGACCCAGTACTTC.

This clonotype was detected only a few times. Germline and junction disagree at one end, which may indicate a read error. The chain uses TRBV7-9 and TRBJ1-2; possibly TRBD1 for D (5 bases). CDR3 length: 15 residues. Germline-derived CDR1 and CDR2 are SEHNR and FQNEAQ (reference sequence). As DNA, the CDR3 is TGTGCCGGCAGCTTTTTTGGACAAGGGAACTATGGCTACACCTTC. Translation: CAGSFFGQGNYGYTF.

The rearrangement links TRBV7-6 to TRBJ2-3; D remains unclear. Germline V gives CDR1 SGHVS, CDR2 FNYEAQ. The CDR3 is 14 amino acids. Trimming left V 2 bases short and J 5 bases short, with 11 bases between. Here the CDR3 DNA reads TGTGCCAGCAGCTTAAACCAAGTAGGAGATACGCAGTATTTT. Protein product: CASSLNQVGDTQYF.

CDR3 in amino acids: CASSFMNSNIDEQFF. The CDR3 nucleotides read TGTGCCAGCAGTTTCATGAACTCGAACATCGATGAGCAGTTCTTC. The chain employs TRBV2 and TRBJ2-5; D gene uncertain. The J call is uncertain, as TRBJ2-1 better fits the DNA end. The CDR3 sequence is 15 residues long. The germline gives CDR1 SNHLY, CDR2 FYNNEI.